Listed below are T cell receptor beta chains from one sample, sequenced in a study of beta chain features in type 1 diabetes. The method was immunoSEQ multiplex PCR; TCRdb's version includes in-frame clones alone and lacks a portion of them. The profile shows some 140,000 clones, approximately 9% of them singletons. The sequenced sample consisted of central memory CD4+ T cells from blood. These receptors all come from a man younger than 40 with type 1 diabetes. The CDR3 runs from the conserved cysteine through the conserved F or W. The D gene is left open where the match is weak. The listing skips clone size in some rows; elsewhere it reads once, few, many or a size class.

v_call,j_call,clone_size,d_call,cdr3_nt,cdr3_aa
TRBV5-4,TRBJ2-1,few,TRBD1,TGTGCCAGCAGCCTGGCCCCGGGACAGGGGAACAATGAGCAGTTCTTC,CASSLAPGQGNNEQFF
TRBV5-1,TRBJ2-2,few,NA,TGCGCCAGCAGACAGGCCGAAACCGGGGAGCTGTTTTTT,CASRQAETGELFF
TRBV29-1,TRBJ1-5,few,NA,TGCAGCGTTGTGGCCGGAGGGGAGCCCCAGCATTTT,CSVVAGGEPQHF
TRBV18,TRBJ1-6,NA,NA,TGTGCCAGCTCACCTTCCCAGTATAATTCACCCCTCCACTTT,CASSPSQYNSPLHF
TRBV7-2,TRBJ2-7,few,NA,TGTGCCAGCAGCTTAATGGGGGGGCCGGGGGAGCAGTACTTC,CASSLMGGPGEQYF
TRBV11-2,TRBJ2-7,NA,NA,TGTGCCAGCAGACGACAGGCCTACGAGCAGTACTTC,CASRRQAYEQYF
TRBV11-2,TRBJ2-7,NA,TRBD2,TGTGCCAGCAGCCCTGGACTAGCGGGGGGGCACCTGGGCTACGAGCAGTACTTC,CASSPGLAGGHLGYEQYF
TRBV11-2,TRBJ2-7,NA,NA,TGTGCCAGCAGCCTGACACAGGTCCTCTCCTACGAGCAGTACTTC,CASSLTQVLSYEQYF
TRBV4-2,TRBJ2-1,few,TRBD1,TGTGCCAGCAGCAGACAGGGGCCCGGTGAGCAGTTCTTC,CASSRQGPGEQFF
TRBV10-3,TRBJ1-1,NA,NA,TGTGCCATCAGCGGGAGGGACGGAGGGAACACTGAAGCTTTCTTT,CAISGRDGGNTEAFF
TRBV7-3,TRBJ2-7,few,TRBD2,TGTGCCAGCAGCTCCCGGACTAGTGCCGACGATTCCTACGAGCAGTACTTC,CASSSRTSADDSYEQYF
TRBV29-1,TRBJ1-1,NA,NA,TGCAGCGTTGATGGGGGGGCTGAAGCTTTCTTT,CSVDGGAEAFF
TRBV6-5,TRBJ1-3,NA,NA,TGTGCCAGCCCCGCGAGCTCTGGAAACACCATATATTTT,CASPASSGNTIYF
TRBV19,TRBJ2-5,many,NA,TGTGCCAGTAGTCCCTACCCAGGGGTGGAGACCCAGTACTTC,CASSPYPGVETQYF
TRBV9,TRBJ2-1,few,NA,TGTGCCAGCAGCCCCCCGGGACTGGGAAACGATGAGCAGTTCTTC,CASSPPGLGNDEQFF
TRBV4-1,TRBJ1-5,few,NA,TGCGCCAGCAGGGTAATGTTGGACAGTAGCAATCAGCCCCAGCATTTT,CASRVMLDSSNQPQHF
TRBV12-5,TRBJ2-1,NA,NA,TGTGCTAGTGGTAACCACAGGGAAAGTTTGACCTACAATGAGCAGTTCTTC,CASGNHRESLTYNEQFF
TRBV18,TRBJ2-3,NA,NA,TGTGCCAGCTCCGGAGGGGACAGCGGGGGAAGGACAGATACGCAGTATTTT,CASSGGDSGGRTDTQYF
TRBV5-1,TRBJ2-1,NA,TRBD1,TGCGCCAGCAGCTTGGCAGGGACAGGGCACAATGAGCAGTTCTTC,CASSLAGTGHNEQFF
TRBV7-9,TRBJ1-2,NA,NA,TGTGCCAGCAGCTTTTATTCCGGGGTTCACTATGGCTACACCTTC,CASSFYSGVHYGYTF
TRBV19,TRBJ2-1,many,TRBD1,TGTGCCAGTAGTACCATCGGGACAGGGTACAATGAGCAGTTCTTC,CASSTIGTGYNEQFF
TRBV7-3,TRBJ2-1,few,NA,TGTGCCAGCAGACACACAGGAGGGAATGAGCAGTTCTTC,CASRHTGGNEQFF
TRBV7-2,TRBJ2-7,NA,NA,TGTGCCAGCAGCTTAGCCGGGTTCGGGCAGTACTTC,CASSLAGFGQYF
TRBV27,TRBJ1-1,few,NA,TGTGCCAGCAGTCTAGGACAGACAGTCATGAACACTGAAGCTTTCTTT,CASSLGQTVMNTEAFF
TRBV5-1,TRBJ1-1,NA,NA,TGCGCCAGCAGCTCTACTCCTACAGGGCGTGAAGCTTTCTTT,CASSSTPTGREAFF
TRBV5-1,TRBJ2-3,few,TRBD2,TGCGCCAGCAGCTTGACTAGCGGGGTTGATACGCAGTATTTT,CASSLTSGVDTQYF
TRBV4-1,TRBJ2-7,NA,TRBD2,TGCGCCAGCAGCCGAAGCGGGATCTTCTACGAGCAGTACTTC,CASSRSGIFYEQYF
TRBV5-4,TRBJ2-3,few,NA,TGTGCCAGCAGCCTCCCGACTAGGGCAGATACGCAGTATTTT,CASSLPTRADTQYF
TRBV5-1,TRBJ2-4,NA,TRBD1,TGCGCCAGCAGCCCGGTACAGGGGGCGCGGGGAGCCAAAAACATTCAGTACTTC,CASSPVQGARGAKNIQYF
TRBV5-1,TRBJ2-1,NA,NA,TGCGCCAGCAGCTTTAATACGGGGGAAGGTGAGCAGTTCTTC,CASSFNTGEGEQFF
TRBV19,TRBJ2-1,few,TRBD2,TGTGCCAGTAGTATCGTACTAGCGGGGGGATACAATGAGCAGTTCTTC,CASSIVLAGGYNEQFF
TRBV7-3,TRBJ2-7,few,NA,TGTGCCAGCAGCTTAATCGGGCAGGGGAACTACGAGCAGTACTTC,CASSLIGQGNYEQYF
TRBV28,TRBJ1-1,NA,TRBD1,TGTGCCAGTCGGACAGGTTTTGAAGCTTTCTTT,CASRTGFEAFF
TRBV7-3,TRBJ2-2,NA,NA,TGTGCCAGCAGCTTAATCCGAGGCACCGGGGAGCTGTTTTTT,CASSLIRGTGELFF
TRBV4-3,TRBJ1-2,many,NA,TGCGCCAGCAGCTTCGAGGATAGATATGGCTACACCTTC,CASSFEDRYGYTF
TRBV28,TRBJ1-5,NA,NA,TGTGCCAGCAGTTCGGACGGAGGAGGCCAGCCCCAGCATTTT,CASSSDGGGQPQHF
TRBV5-4,TRBJ2-3,many,NA,TGTGCCAGCGAACTCCTAGATACGCAGTATTTT,CASELLDTQYF
TRBV29-1,TRBJ2-5,few,NA,TGCAGCGTTGGAAGACAGGGAGGCATTGGAGAGACCCAGTACTTC,CSVGRQGGIGETQYF
TRBV14,TRBJ2-5,NA,TRBD2,TGTGCCAGCAGCCGGACTAGCGGGGGCCGGAGGGAGACCCAGTACTTC,CASSRTSGGRRETQYF
TRBV5-6,TRBJ2-7,few,TRBD1,TGTGCCAGCAGCTTGTTTCTCGGGACAGTCTACGAGCAGTACTTC,CASSLFLGTVYEQYF
TRBV7-8,TRBJ2-1,NA,NA,TGTGCCAGCAGCTCGCAAAGGGGGAACAATGAGCAGTTCTTC,CASSSQRGNNEQFF
TRBV5-1,TRBJ2-1,NA,TRBD2,TGCGCCAGCAGCTTAGCCCTAGCGGGGGGGGCCAATGAGCAGTTCTTC,CASSLALAGGANEQFF
TRBV29-1,TRBJ2-6,few,NA,TGCAGCGGAGCTGAGTCTGGGGCCAACGTCCTGACTTTC,CSGAESGANVLTF
TRBV4-3,TRBJ2-5,NA,TRBD1,TGCGCCAGCAGCCAAGTTGGGACAGGGGGAAGAGAGACCCAGTACTTC,CASSQVGTGGRETQYF
TRBV19,TRBJ2-3,few,NA,TGTGCCAGTAGTCTCCGACAGACTCGGTATTTT,CASSLRQTRYF
TRBV7-2,TRBJ1-3,few,NA,TGTGCCAGCAGCCGGGGTTCGTCCGGAAACACCATATATTTT,CASSRGSSGNTIYF
TRBV5-1,TRBJ2-5,few,NA,TGCGCCAGCAGCTGGGCGGGGCTCTCAGGCGAGACCCAGTACTTC,CASSWAGLSGETQYF
TRBV7-9,TRBJ2-7,few,TRBD1,TGTGCCAGCAGCTTAAGGGGGACAGGTCCGGCCGAGCAGTACTTC,CASSLRGTGPAEQYF
TRBV9,TRBJ1-6,few,TRBD1,TGTGCCAGCAGCGTAGGCTCAGGCGGGACAGGGGATTCACCCCTCCACTTT,CASSVGSGGTGDSPLHF
TRBV18,TRBJ2-7,NA,NA,TGTGCCAGCTCACCATTAGTAACCTACGAGCAGTACTTC,CASSPLVTYEQYF
TRBV2,TRBJ2-1,few,TRBD2,TGTGCCAGCAGTAGACTAGCGGGGGGGCCAAATGAGCAGTTCTTC,CASSRLAGGPNEQFF
TRBV7-2,TRBJ2-2,few,NA,TGTGCCAGCACCCACAGAGAGAACACCGGGGAGCTGTTTTTT,CASTHRENTGELFF
TRBV5-1,TRBJ2-3,NA,NA,TGCGCCAGCAGTTTGGGTAACGAGGGAAACACAGATACGCAGTATTTT,CASSLGNEGNTDTQYF
TRBV12-5,TRBJ1-6,NA,NA,TGTGCTAGTGGCCTCCTTGGAGGGAGCTCACCCCTCCACTTT,CASGLLGGSSPLHF
TRBV10-3,TRBJ2-7,NA,NA,TGTGCCATCAGTGAACAGGCCTCCTACGAGCAGTACTTC,CAISEQASYEQYF